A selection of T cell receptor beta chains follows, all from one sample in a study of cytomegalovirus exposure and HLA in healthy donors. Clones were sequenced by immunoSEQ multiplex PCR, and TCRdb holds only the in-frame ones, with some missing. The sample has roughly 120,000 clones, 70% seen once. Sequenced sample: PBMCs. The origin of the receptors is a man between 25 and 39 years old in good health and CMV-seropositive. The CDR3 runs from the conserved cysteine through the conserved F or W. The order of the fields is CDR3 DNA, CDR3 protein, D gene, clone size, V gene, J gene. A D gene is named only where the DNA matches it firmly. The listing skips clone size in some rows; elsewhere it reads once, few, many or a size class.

cdr3_nt: TGCGCCAGCAGCGAGACTAGCCATAACACCGGGGAGCTGTTTTTT; cdr3_aa: CASSETSHNTGELFF; d_call: TRBD2; clone_size: NA; v_call: TRBV5-1; j_call: TRBJ2-2
cdr3_nt: TGTGCCAGTCGGTTCGGAGCCAAGGACACCGGGGAGCTGTTTTTT; cdr3_aa: CASRFGAKDTGELFF; d_call: NA; clone_size: NA; v_call: TRBV6-5; j_call: TRBJ2-2
cdr3_nt: TGTGCCAGCAGTTCCCCGGACAGGGGGCTTGTAGAGACCCAGTACTTC; cdr3_aa: CASSSPDRGLVETQYF; d_call: TRBD1; clone_size: NA; v_call: TRBV6-6; j_call: TRBJ2-5
cdr3_nt: TGTGCCAGCAGCTTCTTAGCGGGGGACACCGGGGAGCTGTTTTTT; cdr3_aa: CASSFLAGDTGELFF; d_call: TRBD2; clone_size: few; v_call: TRBV7-6; j_call: TRBJ2-2
cdr3_nt: TGTGCCAGCAGCTATTCTCCGACAGGAGGTGAAGCTTTCTTT; cdr3_aa: CASSYSPTGGEAFF; d_call: NA; clone_size: NA; v_call: TRBV11-2; j_call: TRBJ1-1
cdr3_nt: TGTGCCAGCAGCTTGAACTACCACAATGAGCAGTTCTTC; cdr3_aa: CASSLNYHNEQFF; d_call: NA; clone_size: NA; v_call: TRBV5-4; j_call: TRBJ2-1
cdr3_nt: TGTGCCAGTAGTATGCCGGGGAACTATGGCTACACCTTC; cdr3_aa: CASSMPGNYGYTF; d_call: NA; clone_size: NA; v_call: TRBV19; j_call: TRBJ1-2
cdr3_nt: TGTGCTAGTGGTCCCACCCCAGGGGTTTCTGGAAACACCATATATTTT; cdr3_aa: CASGPTPGVSGNTIYF; d_call: NA; clone_size: NA; v_call: TRBV12-5; j_call: TRBJ1-3
cdr3_nt: TGCGCCAGCAGCCAAGAGTTACGCGGGATCTTCTACAATGAGCAGTTCTTC; cdr3_aa: CASSQELRGIFYNEQFF; d_call: NA; clone_size: NA; v_call: TRBV4-3; j_call: TRBJ2-1
cdr3_nt: TGTGCCAGCAGCTTGGGGCAGGGGATAGGTCGGGTCTATGGCTACACCTTC; cdr3_aa: CASSLGQGIGRVYGYTF; d_call: NA; clone_size: NA; v_call: TRBV5-4; j_call: TRBJ1-2
cdr3_nt: TGTGCCAGCAGCTTTTTTAGCGGGGGGGCCTACAATGAGCAGTTCTTC; cdr3_aa: CASSFFSGGAYNEQFF; d_call: TRBD2; clone_size: NA; v_call: TRBV7-2; j_call: TRBJ2-1
cdr3_nt: TGTGCCAGCAGCTCGGACACGATTAACTATGGCTACACCTTC; cdr3_aa: CASSSDTINYGYTF; d_call: NA; clone_size: NA; v_call: TRBV5-6; j_call: TRBJ1-2
cdr3_nt: TGTGCCAGTAGTATTTACTCTGTAGCCAAAAACATTCAGTACTTC; cdr3_aa: CASSIYSVAKNIQYF; d_call: NA; clone_size: few; v_call: TRBV19; j_call: TRBJ2-4
cdr3_nt: TGTGCCAGCAGCCCCGGGACAGGGGGCGGGAGCTCCTACGAGCAGTACTTC; cdr3_aa: CASSPGTGGGSSYEQYF; d_call: TRBD1; clone_size: NA; v_call: TRBV13; j_call: TRBJ2-7
cdr3_nt: TGTGCCAGCAGCTTCCTAGGGACTACCTACAATGAGCAGTTCTTC; cdr3_aa: CASSFLGTTYNEQFF; d_call: TRBD2; clone_size: once; v_call: TRBV11-3; j_call: TRBJ2-1
cdr3_nt: TGTGCCAGCAGTGGCAGGGGCGGTGATGAAAAACTGTTTTTT; cdr3_aa: CASSGRGGDEKLFF; d_call: NA; clone_size: NA; v_call: TRBV6-5; j_call: TRBJ1-4
cdr3_nt: TGTGCCAGCAGTCCGAGGGGGGGCTCTGGGGCCAACGTCCTGACTTTC; cdr3_aa: CASSPRGGSGANVLTF; d_call: NA; clone_size: NA; v_call: TRBV6-4; j_call: TRBJ2-6
cdr3_nt: TGTGCCAGCAGCGTAATAGCGGGAGAAGAGACCCAGTACTTC; cdr3_aa: CASSVIAGEETQYF; d_call: TRBD2; clone_size: NA; v_call: TRBV7-2; j_call: TRBJ2-5
cdr3_nt: TGTGCCACCCAAACAGGGGCGAGGTCCACCGGGGAGCTGTTTTTT; cdr3_aa: CATQTGARSTGELFF; d_call: TRBD1; clone_size: NA; v_call: TRBV10-3; j_call: TRBJ2-2
cdr3_nt: TGTGCCAGCAGCTTAGTAGGAGAAGTCGGGGAGCTGTTTTTT; cdr3_aa: CASSLVGEVGELFF; d_call: NA; clone_size: NA; v_call: TRBV7-9; j_call: TRBJ2-2